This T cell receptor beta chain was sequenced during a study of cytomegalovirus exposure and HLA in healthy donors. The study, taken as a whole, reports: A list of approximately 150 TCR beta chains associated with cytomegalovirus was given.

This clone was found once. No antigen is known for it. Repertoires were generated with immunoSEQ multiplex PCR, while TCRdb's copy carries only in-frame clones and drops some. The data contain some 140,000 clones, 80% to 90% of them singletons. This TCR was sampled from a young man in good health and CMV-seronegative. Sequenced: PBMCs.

For the CDR3, the DNA is TGCGCCAGCAGCCAAGGGGCCGGGACTAGCGGGAGCTACGAGCAGTACTTC. This gives the protein CASSQGAGTSGSYEQYF. The chain combines TRBV4-3 with TRBJ2-7, with 14 nucleotides matching TRBD2. Germline V lookup: CDR1 LGHNA, CDR2 YSLEER. The length of the CDR3 is 17 residues. The V segment lost 1 base and the J segment 3 bases; nucleotides outside the gene matches: 5.